This T cell receptor (beta chain) was recovered during a study of cytomegalovirus exposure and HLA in healthy donors. Assay: immunoSEQ multiplex PCR; the TCRdb copy retains only in-frame clones and omits some. The profile covers around 150,000 clones, with roughly 91% appearing a single time and 10% taken by the ten largest. Trimming removed 4 bases from V and 2 bases from J, with 18 bases in between. This CDR3 spans 16 amino acids. From germline, CDR1 is KGHSH and CDR2 LQKENI. V gene TRBV18 combines with J gene TRBJ2-7; D possibly corresponds to TRBD2 (7 bases). Material: PBMCs. This sequence originates from a woman aged 18-29 years in good health and CMV-seropositive. The CDR3 region has the DNA TGTGCCAGCTCACGACTGGGGCAGGGGAGGGCCTACGAGCAGTACTTC. This codes for CASSRLGQGRAYEQYF.